This T cell receptor beta chain was found in a study of blood T cell repertoires in COVID-19. Clones were read by immunoSEQ multiplex PCR, and TCRdb kept only the in-frame ones, dropping some. The data hold more than 200,000 clones, with 85% to 90% observed a single time. Germline CDR1 GTSNPN, CDR2 SVGIG (reference sequence). This CDR3 has 13 residues. V was clipped by 0 bases and J by 1 base, with 6 bases between them. The receptor's source is a man aged 45 to 65 with acute or convalescent COVID-19. Sequenced input: peripheral blood. V usage is TRBV30 and J usage is TRBJ1-1, with D unresolved. The DNA of the CDR3 is TGTGCCTGGAGTGTTGGCCGGAACACTGAAGCTTTCTTT. Encoded protein: CAWSVGRNTEAFF.